This T cell receptor (beta chain) stems from a study of graft-versus-host responses after intestinal transplantation (dated by TCRdb to the early 2020s). Study-wide context: Recipients received multivisceral, liver-intestinal, or isolated intestinal transplants. All recipients received anti-thymocyte globulin induction followed by maintenance tacrolimus and steroids for around three years. After intestinal transplantation, graft-versus-host and host-versus-graft alloreactive T cell clones were followed in the graft, circulation and bone marrow using bulk TCR-beta CDR3 sequencing. Alloreactive clones were identified by sequencing pre-transplant mixed lymphocyte reaction products and comparing them with unstimulated pre-transplant donor and recipient T cells. A cohort of 24 intestinal transplant recipients, including one retransplant, was enrolled, and a few patients lacking pretransplant specimens were excluded. Donor T cell macrochimerism was defined as a peak of at least 4% donor T cells among recipient peripheral blood mononuclear cells. Rather than being sequenced by the commercial service, samples from a few later patients were sequenced in-house on an Illumina MiSeq and processed with MiXCR.

This clone has a handful of counts. Its binding antigen is unknown. Base qualities are missing; no much larger clone stands one base away. The full study reports these points: GvH clones were found in recipient bone marrow, and some of the GvH clones appeared earlier in ileal mucosa or blood, which is consistent with an intestinal mucosal origin. Patients with donor T cell macrochimerism had high GvH to HvG T cell clonal ratios in their allografts. Conclusions were limited by the relatively low number and heterogeneity of intestinal transplant patients. Early after transplant, declines in HvG clones were associated with peak levels of circulating GvH clones.

The protocol used for the library was the immunoSEQ multiplex PCR assay. For most patients, genomic DNA was subjected to high-throughput TCR-beta CDR3 sequencing by Adaptive Biotechnologies. Under the source paper's analysis protocol: Adaptive's ImmunoSEQ software was the source of the TCR sequencing data for approximately 18 patients, while a few other patients were processed with MiXCR and VDJtools. CDR3 nucleotide sequences shared by donor and recipient were removed because the origin of these sequences could not be assigned. To count as alloreactive, a clone needed at least 2-fold expansion over unstimulated cells and a minimum CFSE-low frequency of 0.002% (template counts) or 0.001% (read counts). A clone was considered mappable if detected in the sequenced pre-transplant spleen, lymph node, or MLR CFSE-low populations of the donor or recipient. Cumulative frequency of alloreactive clones was calculated as a percentage of all sequences weighted by copy number. TCRdb mirrors the immuneACCESS table, restricted to in-frame sequences. Some clones are absent from its copies; in checked studies, under half trace to an unresolved V gene, and the reason for the others is unknown. The DNA was the basis for D and trimming; V, J and clone size are from that table. A total of approximately 63,000 clones appear in this sample, approximately 91% of them only once. The biggest ten clones account for around 1.7% of the sample.

Reading from cysteine to phenylalanine, the CDR3 counts 12 amino acids. Only the CDR3 DNA is retained, 36 bases long and in frame from the first base. As encoded in the germline V gene, CDR1 is MDHEN while CDR2 is SYDVKM. V loses 2 bases of germline sequence and J loses 7 bases, and the interval between the two ends is 9 bases. Intraepithelial and lamina propria lymphocytes were isolated from graft specimens using dithiothreitol, EDTA incubations and collagenase D digestion. Serial intestinal graft biopsy specimens collected up to 600 days after transplant underwent bulk TCR-beta sequencing. The sample consisted of ileum tissue, taken less than 400 days after transplant. The source is a human patient who received an intestinal transplant, so some T cells may come from the graft donor. The chain uses TRBV28 and TRBJ2-7, with no reliable assignment of the D segment. The nucleotide sequence reads TGTGCCAGCAGTTTACTTTTGGGGGAGCAGTACTTC. The translation is CASSLLLGEQYF.